This entry lists 14 T cell receptor beta chains sequenced from one sample in a study of siplizumab effects on memory and regulatory T cells. TCRdb's copy holds only in-frame clones and misses some; the assay was immunoSEQ multiplex PCR. The table has fewer than 85,000 clones, about nine tenths seen once; the top ten hold roughly 1.5%. The sequenced material came from Tregs sorted from blood. All receptors derive from a human donor in good health.

In this sample, this clone turned up once. V and J are TRBV4-2 and TRBJ2-1, with 7 bases that match TRBD2. The CDR3 has 20 residues. V was pared by 2 bases and J by 3 bases, with 19 bases of the junction left unmatched. Germline V gives CDR1 LGHNA, CDR2 YNFKEQ. As DNA, the CDR3 is TGTGCCAGCAGCCAATACTTTGGGACTACCATCCTACCAGACTACAATGAGCAGTTCTTC. Translated, it gives CASSQYFGTTILPDYNEQFF.

As for this clone: The sample contains more than one DNA sequence encoding this CDR3. The chain is built from TRBV7-9 and TRBJ2-6; D is ambiguous. V was pared by 5 bases and J by 0 bases, with 2 bases between. Germline V CDR1 and CDR2: SEHNR, FQNEAQ (reference sequence). The length of the CDR3 is 13 residues. CDR3 sequence: CASSVSGANVLTF. CDR3 nucleotides: TGTGCCAGCAGCGTCTCTGGGGCCAACGTCCTGACTTTC.

This sequence joins TRBV7-9 and TRBJ1-2; unclear D gene. This CDR3 has 16 amino acids. The germline gives CDR1 SEHNR, CDR2 FQNEAQ (reference sequence). Deletions cut 4 bases from V and 5 bases from J, with 20 bases between. CDR3 sequence reads: CASSSNPTRPRYGYTF. CDR3 nucleotides: TGTGCCAGCAGCTCGAACCCGACAAGGCCCAGATATGGCTACACCTTC.

The genes are TRBV6-5 and TRBJ1-1, with no clear D. This CDR3 is built from 12 residues. V was pared by 4 bases and J by 4 bases, with 7 bases between. Germline lookup yields CDR1 MNHEY and CDR2 SVGAGI. The CDR3 here is CASSSTLTEAFF. Here the CDR3 DNA reads TGTGCCAGCAGTTCGACTCTCACTGAAGCTTTCTTT.

CDR3 sequence (DNA): TGTGCCAGCAGCGCATCAACCGGACTAGCGGGGTCCCAGTACTTC. Its protein product is CASSASTGLAGSQYF. This rearrangement joins TRBV7-3 to TRBJ2-5; 12 positions agree with TRBD2. This CDR3 comprises 15 residues. From germline, CDR1 is SGHTA and CDR2 FQGTGA. V shed 5 bases, J shed 9 bases, and the junction held 10 bases outside the gene matches.

The chain recombines TRBV5-1 with TRBJ1-2, with D unresolved. CDR1 is SGHRS, CDR2 YFSETQ, per germline. Trimming removed 3 bases from V and 8 bases from J, with 14 bases in between. There are 13 residues in the CDR3. The CDR3 sequence is CASSSPGSHGYTF. CDR3 bases: TGCGCCAGCAGCTCGCCGGGTTCTCACGGCTACACCTTC.

This sequence joins TRBV5-5 and TRBJ1-6; maybe TRBD1 (6 bases). The V gene lost 3 bases and the J gene lost 4 bases, with 11 bases spanning the gap. The germline CDR1 and CDR2 sequences are SGHKS and YYEKEE (reference sequence). The CDR3 contains 15 residues. The CDR3 sequence is CASSSLTGYNSPLHF. DNA of the CDR3: TGTGCCAGCAGCTCATTGACAGGTTATAATTCACCCCTCCACTTT.

This chain joins TRBV19 and TRBJ2-7; 11 bases match TRBD2. CDR3 length: 15 residues. Unmatched junction bases numbered 7, after V lost 5 bases and J lost 4 bases. Germline lookup yields CDR1 LNHDA and CDR2 SQIVND (reference sequence). The CDR3 sequence: CASSFLAGGVYEQYF. The DNA for the CDR3 is TGTGCCAGTAGTTTTCTAGCGGGGGGCGTTTACGAGCAGTACTTC.

The CDR3 DNA reads TGCAGTGCCAGGGGGACTGAAGCTTTCTTT. Its protein product is CSARGTEAFF. V and J are TRBV20-1 and TRBJ1-1; 7 nucleotides match TRBD1. The CDR3 extends over 10 amino acids. V shed 6 bases, J shed 5 bases, and the junction held 0 bases outside the gene matches. Germline assignment: CDR1 DFQATT and CDR2 SNEGSKA (reference sequence).

This chain joins TRBV28 and TRBJ1-6, with 7 bases identical to TRBD1. Germline CDR1 MDHEN, CDR2 SYDVKM. The CDR3 is 14 amino acids. The V gene end was trimmed by 4 bases and the J gene end by 7 bases; junction bases not matched to a gene: 4. The CDR3: CASSWDSTNSPLHF. Here the CDR3 DNA reads TGTGCCAGCAGTTGGGACAGTACAAATTCACCCCTCCACTTT.

Concerning this clone: The identical CDR3 is also encoded by other nucleotide sequences in the sample. This rearrangement joins TRBV5-1 to TRBJ1-1; D is perhaps TRBD1 (5 bases). The CDR3 sequence is 14 residues long. Germline assignment: CDR1 SGHRS and CDR2 YFSETQ. V was pared by 6 bases and J by 3 bases, with 15 bases between. CDR3: CASTLGREDTEAFF. The CDR3 DNA is TGCGCCAGCACCCTTGGCAGGGAGGACACTGAAGCTTTCTTT.

This clone was seen a single time. J is TRBJ2-2 and V is TRBV29-1; 13 bases map to TRBD2. Trimming cost V 1 base and J 9 bases; bases outside gene matches: 17. The CDR3 contains 19 residues. Germline CDR1 reads SQVTM; CDR2 reads ANQGSEA. The CDR3 spells CSVEVYRTGPTSGGWELFF. In DNA, the CDR3 is TGCAGCGTTGAAGTTTATCGGACAGGCCCGACTAGCGGGGGGTGGGAGCTGTTTTTT.

The CDR3 region is CASSTMYEQYF. As DNA, the CDR3 is TGTGCCAGCAGCACAATGTACGAGCAGTACTTC. The chain employs TRBV5-6 and TRBJ2-7; D call uncertain. CDR1 and CDR2 from the germline V gene are SGHDT and YYEEEE. The CDR3 has 11 residues. V dropped 4 bases and J dropped 4 bases, with 6 bases sitting between them.

The genes are TRBV28 and TRBJ1-1, with 9 bases fitting TRBD1. The CDR3 is 14 amino acids. J lost 11 bases, V lost 6 bases, and 13 bases had no gene match. Germline assignment: CDR1 MDHEN and CDR2 SYDVKM. CDR3 sequence (DNA): TGTGCCAGCAGCCCCACCGGGACAGGGCGTGGGGCTTTCTTT. Amino acid sequence: CASSPTGTGRGAFF. Full variable domain (remainder filled in from reference TRBV28 and TRBJ1-1): DVKVTQSSRYLVKRTGEKVFLECVQDMDHENMFWYRQDPGLGLRLIYFSYDVKMKEKGDIPEGYSVSREKKERFSLILESASTNQTSMYLCASSPTGTGRGAFFGQGTRLTVV.